This T cell receptor beta chain was profiled in a study of blood T cell repertoires in COVID-19. About the study: From T cells, B-cell-depleted T cells, or PBMCs came the material, which was cDNA or gDNA.

Trimming left V 1 base short and J 5 bases short, with 6 bases between. CDR3 length: 13 residues. CDR1 and CDR2 from the germline V gene are SGHTA and FQGTGA. In the original analysis: Reference gene primer amplification yielded estimated nucleated cell counts. The protocol was immunoSEQ multiplex PCR, while the TCRdb copy is restricted to in-frame clones and leaves out a portion. V and J calls and clone size are copied from that table; D and trimming were computed from the DNA. This sample has 70,000 to 80,000 clones, with about 89% found just once. The sequence derives from a woman in her sixties with acute or convalescent COVID-19. The specimen was peripheral blood. The chain has TRBV7-3 and TRBJ1-5, with D hard to call. The CDR3 reads CASSLNRDQPQHF. CDR3 coding DNA: TGTGCCAGCAGCTTAAATAGAGATCAGCCCCAGCATTTT. Using reference TRBV7-3 and TRBJ1-5 for the parts outside the CDR3, the full variable domain is GAGVSQTPSNKVTEKGKYVELRCDPISGHTALYWYRQSLGQGPEFLIYFQGTGAADDSGLPNDRFFAVRPEGSVSTLKIQRTERGDSAVYLCASSLNRDQPQHFGDGTRLSIL.